The 15 T cell receptor beta chains below come from one sample, sequenced in a study of CD8 T cells in Susac syndrome. RNA totalling about 0.5 to 1 ug underwent reverse transcription with random hexamers. TCRdb redid the calling of the immunoSEQ multiplex PCR reads with MiXCR, one entry per CDR3 protein. The profile shows 180,000 or so distinct CDR3 sequences, around 94% of them singletons. Sequenced material: CD4+ T cells from PBMCs. Receptor source: a human donor in good health.

The rearrangement joins TRBV27 to TRBJ1-1; D unresolved. Germline CDR1 MNHEY, CDR2 SMNVEV (reference sequence). The V end was cut by 3 bases, the J end by 4 bases, with 9 bases between. The CDR3 length is 13 residues. CDR3 DNA sequence: TGTGCCAGCAGTTTGAGTAGGGCCACTGAAGCTTTCTTT. It codes for CASSLSRATEAFF.

V is TRBV12-3 or TRBV12-4 and J is TRBJ2-6; D remains ambiguous. V lost 4 bases to trimming and J lost 2 bases, with 9 bases between them. The CDR3 loop spans 15 amino acids. CDR3 region: CASSSYGAGANVLTF. As DNA, the CDR3 is TGTGCCAGCAGTTCCTATGGGGCTGGGGCCAACGTCCTGACTTTC.

The V call is TRBV2, the J call TRBJ2-3, with D uncertain. The CDR3 has 14 residues. V shed 7 bases and J shed 6 bases, with 17 bases lying between them. The germline V gene has CDR1 SNHLY and CDR2 FYNNEI. The CDR3 DNA sequence: TGTGCCAGCAAACTGGGGTCCCCGCTGGATACGCAGTATTTT. Amino acid sequence: CASKLGSPLDTQYF. Complete variable domain (other parts from reference TRBV2 and TRBJ2-3): EPEVTQTPSHQVTQMGQEVILRCVPISNHLYFYWYRQILGQKVEFLVSFYNNEISEKSEIFDDQFSVERPDGSNFTLKIRSTKLEDSAMYFCASKLGSPLDTQYFGPGTRLTVL.

The chain carries TRBV9 and TRBJ1-1; TRBD1 agrees at 7 bases. Germline loops: CDR1 SGDLS, CDR2 YYNGEE. Trimming took 4 bases from V and 11 from J; bases not matched to a gene: 11. The CDR3 runs to 13 residues. This CDR3 reads CASSPGLTGQAFF. In DNA form, the CDR3 reads TGTGCCAGCAGCCCAGGACTGACAGGGCAGGCTTTCTTT.

The chain has TRBV2 and TRBJ1-1; the D is unclear. In germline, CDR1 is SNHLY, CDR2 FYNNEI. The CDR3 has 13 amino acids. The V end was cut by 3 bases, the J end by 0 bases, with 5 bases between. In nucleotides, the CDR3 is TGTGCCAGCAGTGAGGAGGTGAACACTGAAGCTTTCTTT. This translates into CASSEEVNTEAFF.

V and J are TRBV4-2 and TRBJ1-5; D unclear. Trimming took off 3 bases at V and 2 bases at J, with 11 bases between the two ends. The CDR3 extends over 15 amino acids. Germline CDR1 and CDR2: LGHNA and YNFKEQ. DNA of the CDR3: TGTGCCAGCAGCCACATGGAGGGCGGCAATCAGCCCCAGCATTTT. Amino acids: CASSHMEGGNQPQHF.

V and J are TRBV20-1 and TRBJ2-2; 7 bases agree with TRBD1. CDR1 and CDR2 (germline): DFQATT, SNEGSKA (reference sequence). CDR3 length: 14 amino acids. V shed 1 base, J shed 7 bases, and the junction held 6 bases outside the gene matches. The CDR3 DNA reads TGCAGTGCTAGAGGTGGGACAGTGGACGGGGAGCTGTTTTTT. This sequence encodes CSARGGTVDGELFF.

The chain couples TRBV25-1 to TRBJ2-7; 8 bases agree with TRBD2. After removal of 4 bases from V and 5 bases from J, the junction contained 10 bases not matched to a gene. This CDR3 has 15 amino acids. Germline CDR1 is MGHDK and CDR2 is SYGVNS. The CDR3 protein is CASSAPGGGWNEQYF. For the CDR3, the DNA is TGTGCCAGCAGTGCCCCGGGAGGGGGATGGAACGAGCAGTACTTC.

This clonotype was seen only once. The rearrangement uses TRBV2 and TRBJ1-2; D gene ambiguous. The CDR3 extends over 12 amino acids. Germline-derived CDR1 and CDR2 are SNHLY and FYNNEI. The V end was cut by 2 bases, the J end by 9 bases, with 10 bases between. The CDR3 DNA reads TGTGCCAGCAGTGAACGGACGGATAGCTACACCTTC. Translating gives CASSERTDSYTF.

This sequence joins TRBV18 and TRBJ2-2; no clear D. Trimming cost V 3 bases and J 6 bases, with 5 bases left between them. The CDR3 has 12 residues. CDR1 is KGHSH and CDR2 is LQKENI in the germline V gene. This CDR3 reads CASSPLAGELFF. In DNA form, the CDR3 reads TGTGCCAGCTCACCCCTGGCCGGGGAGCTGTTTTTT.

This rearrangement joins TRBV29-1 to TRBJ1-1; D is unclear. Trimming took 2 bases from V and 1 from J, leaving 11 bases between them. CDR3 length equals 14 residues. Germline values: CDR1 SQVTM, CDR2 ANQGSEA. The CDR3 coding sequence is TGCAGCGTTGAAAAAAGCTACGGGAACACTGAAGCTTTCTTT. It translates to CSVEKSYGNTEAFF. Using reference TRBV29-1 and TRBJ1-1 for the parts outside the CDR3, the full variable domain is SAVISQKPSRDICQRGTSLTIQCQVDSQVTMMFWYRQQPGQSLTLIATANQGSEATYESGFVIDKFPISRPNLTFSTLTVSNMSPEDSSIYLCSVEKSYGNTEAFFGQGTRLTVV.

The rearrangement joins TRBV28 to TRBJ2-7, with a tentative D call TRBD2 (5 bases). V was clipped by 5 bases and J by 0 bases, with 14 bases between them. CDR1 is MDHEN, CDR2 SYDVKM, per germline. The CDR3 consists of 15 residues. The CDR3 loop reads CASSPSGGPSYEQYF. In DNA form, the CDR3 reads TGTGCCAGCAGTCCCTCGGGCGGGCCCTCCTACGAGCAGTACTTC.

The chain has TRBV20-1 and TRBJ2-6; no firm D call. V lost 3 bases and J lost 4, with 16 bases in between. Germline V gene data show CDR1 as DFQATT and CDR2 as SNEGSKA (reference sequence). The CDR3 has 16 amino acids. The DNA for the CDR3 is TGCAGTGCTAGTGGGTCGGCTTGGTCAGGGGCCAACGTCCTGACTTTC. Its translation: CSASGSAWSGANVLTF.

J is TRBJ2-1 and V is TRBV28, with a weak D call TRBD1 (6 bases). Germline CDR1 reads MDHEN; CDR2 reads SYDVKM. V lost 7 bases and J 9 bases, leaving 16 bases between the germline ends. There are 13 residues in the CDR3. The CDR3 DNA reads TGTGCCAGCACCGTGACAGGAGAGCGTGAGCAGTTCTTC. Residues: CASTVTGEREQFF.

The rearrangement links TRBV4-3 to TRBJ1-2, with D perhaps matching TRBD1 (5 bases). The CDR3 consists of 15 residues. Germline values: CDR1 LGHNA, CDR2 YSLEER. Between the trimmed V and J ends, which lost 0 bases and 4 bases, there was a span of 12 bases. Here the CDR3 reads CASSQEARGSYGYTF. In DNA form, the CDR3 reads TGCGCCAGCAGCCAAGAAGCGAGGGGCTCCTATGGCTACACCTTC.